This T cell receptor beta chain was observed in a study of blood T cell repertoires in COVID-19. The length of the CDR3 is 16 residues. In germline, CDR1 is KGHSH, CDR2 LQKENI. The V end lost 3 bases, the J end lost 7 bases, and 22 bases lay between the germline ends. The repertoire was sequenced with immunoSEQ multiplex PCR; TCRdb's copy has only in-frame clones and lacks some. Among 250,000 or so clones listed, around nine tenths were seen once. The source of this sequence is a woman aged 55-69 years with acute or convalescent COVID-19. The sequenced sample consisted of peripheral blood. The rearrangement joins TRBV18 to TRBJ2-7; weak D call: TRBD1 (5 bases). The CDR3 sequence: CASSPPRGREGWEQYF. The CDR3 nucleotides read TGTGCCAGCTCACCTCCCCGAGGCAGGGAAGGATGGGAGCAGTACTTC.